This record covers a single T cell receptor beta chain. Its matching antigen is unknown. Germline V CDR1 and CDR2: LNHDA, SQIVND (reference sequence). This CDR3 spans 16 amino acids. The junction had 18 bases not matched to a gene; V was cut back by 7 bases and J by 12 bases. The record originates from a study of CD4 T cells in relation to SARS-CoV-2 and coronaviruses. Turning to the study itself: TCR beta CDR3s were sequenced after roughly 10-day antigen culture of PBMCs.

CD4+ T cells from unexposed donors were obtained before the COVID-19 pandemic (2011-2018). Isolation of CD4+ T cells took place after around 11 days in culture. Some clones are missing from TCRdb's copy, which holds only in-frame ones; the method was immunoSEQ multiplex PCR. The table has roughly 23,000 clones, around 68% seen once. The receptor was isolated from a human donor in good health. Sample: CD4+ T cells from PBMCs, cultured in vitro. V is TRBV19 and J is TRBJ2-1, with TRBD2 matching 10 bases. Here the CDR3 DNA reads TGTGCCAGTAATCCCGGGACGAGCGGGGGGGCTGGGGGGCAGTTCTTC. Protein product: CASNPGTSGGAGGQFF.